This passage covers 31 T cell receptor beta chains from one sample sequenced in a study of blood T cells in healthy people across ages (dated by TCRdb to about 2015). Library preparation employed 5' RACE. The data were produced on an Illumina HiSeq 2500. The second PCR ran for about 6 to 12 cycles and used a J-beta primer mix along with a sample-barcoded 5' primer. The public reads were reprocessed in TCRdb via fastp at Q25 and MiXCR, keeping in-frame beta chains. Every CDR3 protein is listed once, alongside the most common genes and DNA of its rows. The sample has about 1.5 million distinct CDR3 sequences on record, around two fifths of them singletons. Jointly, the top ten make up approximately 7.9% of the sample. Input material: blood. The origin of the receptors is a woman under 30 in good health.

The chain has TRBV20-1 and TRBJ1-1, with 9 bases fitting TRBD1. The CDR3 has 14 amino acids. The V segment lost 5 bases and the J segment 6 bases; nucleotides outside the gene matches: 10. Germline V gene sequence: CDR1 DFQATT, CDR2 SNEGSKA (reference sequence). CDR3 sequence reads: CSARTGTGYSEAFF. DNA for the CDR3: TGCAGTGCTCGGACCGGGACAGGGTATTCTGAAGCTTTCTTT.

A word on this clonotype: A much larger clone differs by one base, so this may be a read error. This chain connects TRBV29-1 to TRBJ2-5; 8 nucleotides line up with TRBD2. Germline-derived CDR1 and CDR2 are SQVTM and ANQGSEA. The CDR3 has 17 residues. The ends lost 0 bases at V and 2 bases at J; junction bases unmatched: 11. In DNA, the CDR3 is TGCAGCGTTGAAGATCTTAGCGGGGAGTCCCAACAAGAGACCCAGTACTTC. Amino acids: CSVEDLSGESQQETQYF.

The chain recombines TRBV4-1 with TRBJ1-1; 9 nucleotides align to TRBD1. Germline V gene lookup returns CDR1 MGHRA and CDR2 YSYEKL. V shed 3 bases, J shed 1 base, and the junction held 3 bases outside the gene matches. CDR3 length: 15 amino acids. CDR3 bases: TGCGCCAGCAGCCACCAGGGACAGGGGAACACTGAAGCTTTCTTT. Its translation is CASSHQGQGNTEAFF.

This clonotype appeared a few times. CDR3 in amino acids: CASSLLADWSSYNEQFF. As DNA, the CDR3 is TGTGCCAGCAGCCTCCTAGCGGATTGGAGCTCCTACAATGAGCAGTTCTTC. V is TRBV12-3 or TRBV12-4 and J is TRBJ2-1; 7 bases are shared with TRBD2. Trimming removed 6 bases from V and 0 bases from J; junction bases left unmatched: 11. The CDR3 sequence is 17 residues long.

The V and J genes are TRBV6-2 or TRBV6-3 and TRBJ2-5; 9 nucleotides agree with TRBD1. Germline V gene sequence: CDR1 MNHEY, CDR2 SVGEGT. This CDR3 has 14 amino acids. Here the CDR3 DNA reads TGTGCGACTAGAGGGACAGGGACACTGAGGACCCAGTACTTC. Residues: CATRGTGTLRTQYF.

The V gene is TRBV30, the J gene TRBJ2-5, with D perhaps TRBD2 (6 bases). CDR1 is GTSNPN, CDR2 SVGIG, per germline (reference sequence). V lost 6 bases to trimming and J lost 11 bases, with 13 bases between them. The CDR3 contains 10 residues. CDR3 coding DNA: TGTGCCTGCTGGGGACGGGAGCAGTACTTC. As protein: CACWGREQYF.

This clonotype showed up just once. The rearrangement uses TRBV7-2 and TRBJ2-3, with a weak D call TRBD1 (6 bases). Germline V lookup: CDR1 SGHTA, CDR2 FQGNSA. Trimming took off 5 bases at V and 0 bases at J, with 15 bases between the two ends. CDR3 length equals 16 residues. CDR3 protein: CASSPIGTSSTDTQYF. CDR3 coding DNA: TGTGCCAGCAGCCCCATCGGGACAAGTAGCACAGATACGCAGTATTTT.

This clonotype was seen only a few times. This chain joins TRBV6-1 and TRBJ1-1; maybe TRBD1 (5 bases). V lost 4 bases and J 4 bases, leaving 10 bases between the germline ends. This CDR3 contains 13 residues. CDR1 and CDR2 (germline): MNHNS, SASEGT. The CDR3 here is CASSVTGSTEAFF. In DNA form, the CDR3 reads TGTGCCAGCAGTGTTACAGGTTCCACTGAAGCTTTCTTT.

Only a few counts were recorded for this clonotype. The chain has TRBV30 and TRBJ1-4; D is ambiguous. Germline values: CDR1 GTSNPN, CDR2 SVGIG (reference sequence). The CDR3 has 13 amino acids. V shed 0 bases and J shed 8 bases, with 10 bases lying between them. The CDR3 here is CAWSVQYDEKLFF. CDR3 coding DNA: TGTGCCTGGAGTGTACAGTACGACGAAAAACTGTTTTTT.

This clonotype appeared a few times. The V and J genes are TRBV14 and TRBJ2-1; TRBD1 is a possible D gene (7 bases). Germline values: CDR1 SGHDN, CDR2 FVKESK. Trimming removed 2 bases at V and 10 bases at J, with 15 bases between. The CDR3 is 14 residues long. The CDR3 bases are TGTGCCAGCAGCCAATTTATAGCGGACAGGGAGCAGTTCTTC. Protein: CASSQFIADREQFF.

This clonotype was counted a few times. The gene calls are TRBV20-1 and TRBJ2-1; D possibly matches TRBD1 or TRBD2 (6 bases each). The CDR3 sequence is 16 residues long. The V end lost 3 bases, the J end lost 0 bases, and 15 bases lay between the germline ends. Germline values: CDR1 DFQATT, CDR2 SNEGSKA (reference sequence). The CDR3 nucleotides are TGCAGTGCTAGGATGTCTGGGGGGCGCTCCTACAATGAGCAGTTCTTC. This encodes CSARMSGGRSYNEQFF.

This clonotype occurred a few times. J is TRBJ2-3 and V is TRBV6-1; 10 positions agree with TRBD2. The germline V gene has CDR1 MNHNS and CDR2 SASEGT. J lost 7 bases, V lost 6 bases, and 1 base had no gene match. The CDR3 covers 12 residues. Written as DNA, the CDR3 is TGTGCCAGCAGGGGACTAGCGTATACGCAGTATTTT. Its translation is CASRGLAYTQYF.

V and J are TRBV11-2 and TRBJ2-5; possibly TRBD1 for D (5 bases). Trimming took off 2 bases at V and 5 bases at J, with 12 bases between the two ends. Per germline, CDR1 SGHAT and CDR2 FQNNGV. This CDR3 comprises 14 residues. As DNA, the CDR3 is TGTGCCAGCAGCTTAACGATGGGGCGGGAGACCCAGTACTTC. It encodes CASSLTMGRETQYF.

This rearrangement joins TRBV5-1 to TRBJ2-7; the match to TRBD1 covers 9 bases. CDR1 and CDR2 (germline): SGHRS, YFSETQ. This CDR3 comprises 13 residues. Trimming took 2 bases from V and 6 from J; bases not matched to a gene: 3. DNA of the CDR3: TGCGCCAGCAGCTTCAGACAGGGGGTCGAGCAGTACTTC. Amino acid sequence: CASSFRQGVEQYF.

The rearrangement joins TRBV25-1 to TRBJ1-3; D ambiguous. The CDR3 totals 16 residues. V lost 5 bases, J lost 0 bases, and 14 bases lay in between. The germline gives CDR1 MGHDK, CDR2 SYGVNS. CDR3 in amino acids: CASSRAGDNSGNTIYF. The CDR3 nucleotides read TGTGCCAGCAGTCGGGCAGGCGACAACTCTGGAAACACCATATATTTT.

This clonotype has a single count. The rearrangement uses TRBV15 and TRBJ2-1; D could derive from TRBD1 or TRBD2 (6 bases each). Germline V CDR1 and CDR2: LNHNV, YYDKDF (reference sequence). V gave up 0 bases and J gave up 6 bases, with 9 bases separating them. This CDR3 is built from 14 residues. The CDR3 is CATSRDEGGNEQFF. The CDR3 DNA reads TGTGCCACCAGCAGAGATGAGGGGGGCAATGAGCAGTTCTTC.

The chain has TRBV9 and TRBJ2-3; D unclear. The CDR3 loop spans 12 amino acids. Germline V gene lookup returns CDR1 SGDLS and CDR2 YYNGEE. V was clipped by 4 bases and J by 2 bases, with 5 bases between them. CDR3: CASSKNTDTQYF. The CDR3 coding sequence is TGTGCCAGCAGCAAAAACACAGATACGCAGTATTTT.

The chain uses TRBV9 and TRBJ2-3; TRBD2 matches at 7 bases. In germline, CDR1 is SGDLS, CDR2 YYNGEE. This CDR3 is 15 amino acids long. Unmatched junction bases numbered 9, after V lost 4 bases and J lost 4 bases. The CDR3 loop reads CASSTSGTGADTQYF. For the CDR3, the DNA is TGTGCCAGCAGCACAAGCGGGACGGGCGCAGATACGCAGTATTTT.

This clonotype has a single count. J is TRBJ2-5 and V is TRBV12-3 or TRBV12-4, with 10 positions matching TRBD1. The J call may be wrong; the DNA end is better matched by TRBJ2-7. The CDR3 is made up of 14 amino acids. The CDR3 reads CASRFDRGPYEQYF. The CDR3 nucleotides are TGTGCCAGCAGGTTTGACAGGGGGCCCTACGAGCAGTACTTC.

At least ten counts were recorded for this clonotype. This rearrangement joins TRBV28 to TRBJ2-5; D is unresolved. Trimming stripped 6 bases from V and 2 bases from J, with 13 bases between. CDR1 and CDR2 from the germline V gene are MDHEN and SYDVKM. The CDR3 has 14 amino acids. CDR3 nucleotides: TGTGCCAGCAGGACCGTCCTAACTCAAGAGACCCAGTACTTC. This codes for CASRTVLTQETQYF.

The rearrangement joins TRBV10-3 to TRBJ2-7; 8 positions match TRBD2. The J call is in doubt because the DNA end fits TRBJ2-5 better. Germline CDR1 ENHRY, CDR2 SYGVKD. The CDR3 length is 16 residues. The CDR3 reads CAISEDRGGEKETQYF. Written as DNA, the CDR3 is TGTGCCATCAGTGAAGACCGGGGGGGGGAGAAAGAGACCCAGTACTTC.

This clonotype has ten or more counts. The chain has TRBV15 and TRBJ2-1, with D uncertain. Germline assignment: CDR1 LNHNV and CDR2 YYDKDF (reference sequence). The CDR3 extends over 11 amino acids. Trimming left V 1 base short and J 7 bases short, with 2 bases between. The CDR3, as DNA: TGTGCCACCAGCAGAGGTAATGAGCAGTTCTTC. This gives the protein CATSRGNEQFF.

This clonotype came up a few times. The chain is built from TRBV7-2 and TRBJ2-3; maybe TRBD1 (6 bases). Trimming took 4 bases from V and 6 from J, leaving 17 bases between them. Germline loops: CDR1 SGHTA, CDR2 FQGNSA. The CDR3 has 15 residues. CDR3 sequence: CASSSSRGVWDTQYF. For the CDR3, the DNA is TGTGCCAGCAGCTCTAGCAGGGGCGTCTGGGATACGCAGTATTTT.

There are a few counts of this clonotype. This CDR3 reads CASSAENTGYGYTF. CDR3 coding DNA: TGTGCCAGCAGTGCTGAGAACACAGGCTATGGCTACACCTTC. The chain employs TRBV2 and TRBJ1-2; D perhaps matches TRBD1 (5 bases). The CDR3 has 14 residues. The V end lost 4 bases, the J end lost 4 bases, and 13 bases lay between the germline ends. Germline CDR1 reads SNHLY; CDR2 reads FYNNEI.

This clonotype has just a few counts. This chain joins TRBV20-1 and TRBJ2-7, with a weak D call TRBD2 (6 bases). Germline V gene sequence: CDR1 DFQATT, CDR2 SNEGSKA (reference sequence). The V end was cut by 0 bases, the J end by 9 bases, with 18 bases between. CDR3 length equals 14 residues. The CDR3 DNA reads TGCAGTGCTAGAGAGGAAGGACCGACTAGTGTGCAGTACTTC. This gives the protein CSAREEGPTSVQYF.

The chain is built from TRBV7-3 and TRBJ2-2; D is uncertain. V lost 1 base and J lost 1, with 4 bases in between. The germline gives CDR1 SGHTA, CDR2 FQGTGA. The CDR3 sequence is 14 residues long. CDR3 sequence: CASSLMVNTGELFF. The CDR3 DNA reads TGTGCCAGCAGCTTAATGGTGAACACCGGGGAGCTGTTTTTT.

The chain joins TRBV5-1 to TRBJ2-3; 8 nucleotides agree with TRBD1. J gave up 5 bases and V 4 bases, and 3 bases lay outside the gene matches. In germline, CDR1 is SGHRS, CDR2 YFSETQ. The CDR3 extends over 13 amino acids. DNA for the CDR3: TGCGCCAGCAGCCGCGGACAGGGAGATACGCAGTATTTT. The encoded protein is CASSRGQGDTQYF.

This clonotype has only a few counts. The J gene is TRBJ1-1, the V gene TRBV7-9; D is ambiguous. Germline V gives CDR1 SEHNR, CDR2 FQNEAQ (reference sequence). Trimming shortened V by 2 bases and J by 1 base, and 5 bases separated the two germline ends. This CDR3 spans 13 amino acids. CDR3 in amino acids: CASSLHENTEAFF. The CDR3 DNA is TGTGCCAGCAGCTTACACGAGAACACTGAAGCTTTCTTT.

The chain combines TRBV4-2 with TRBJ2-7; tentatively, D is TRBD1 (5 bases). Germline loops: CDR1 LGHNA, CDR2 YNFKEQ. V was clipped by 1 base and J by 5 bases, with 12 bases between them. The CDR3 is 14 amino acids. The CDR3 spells CASSQGWTINEQYF. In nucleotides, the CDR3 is TGTGCCAGCAGCCAAGGATGGACAATTAACGAGCAGTACTTC.

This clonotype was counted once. The CDR3 nucleotides read TGTGCCAGCAGTGGCGGGGGGAGGACTATCTATGGCTACACCTTC. It yields the protein CASSGGGRTIYGYTF. V usage is TRBV6-1 and J usage is TRBJ1-2; TRBD1 might be the D (5 bases). The CDR3 totals 15 residues. Trimming took off 4 bases at V and 4 bases at J, with 16 bases between the two ends. Germline values: CDR1 MNHNS, CDR2 SASEGT.

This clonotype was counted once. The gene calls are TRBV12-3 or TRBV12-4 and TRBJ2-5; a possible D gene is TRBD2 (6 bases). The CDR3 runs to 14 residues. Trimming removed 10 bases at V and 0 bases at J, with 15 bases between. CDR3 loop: CATVTGVNQETQYF. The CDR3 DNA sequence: TGTGCCACCGTAACGGGGGTCAACCAAGAGACCCAGTACTTC.